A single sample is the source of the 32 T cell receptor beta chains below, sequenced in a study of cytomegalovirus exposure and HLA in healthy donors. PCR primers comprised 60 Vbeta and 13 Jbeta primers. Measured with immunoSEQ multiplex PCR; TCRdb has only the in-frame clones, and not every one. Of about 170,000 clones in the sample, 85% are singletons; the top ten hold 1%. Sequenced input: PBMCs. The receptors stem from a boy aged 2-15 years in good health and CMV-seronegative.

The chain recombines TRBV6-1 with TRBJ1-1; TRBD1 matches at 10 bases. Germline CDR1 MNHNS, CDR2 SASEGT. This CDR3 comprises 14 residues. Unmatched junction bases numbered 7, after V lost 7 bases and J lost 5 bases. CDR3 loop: CASNRDRGGTEAFF. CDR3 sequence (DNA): TGTGCCAGCAACAGGGACAGGGGAGGGACTGAAGCTTTCTTT.

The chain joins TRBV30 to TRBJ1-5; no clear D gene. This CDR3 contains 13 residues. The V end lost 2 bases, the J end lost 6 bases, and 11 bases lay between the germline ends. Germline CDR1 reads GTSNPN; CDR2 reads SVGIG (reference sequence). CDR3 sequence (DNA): TGTGCCTGGAGTACTCGGGTGAGTCAGCCCCAGCATTTT. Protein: CAWSTRVSQPQHF.

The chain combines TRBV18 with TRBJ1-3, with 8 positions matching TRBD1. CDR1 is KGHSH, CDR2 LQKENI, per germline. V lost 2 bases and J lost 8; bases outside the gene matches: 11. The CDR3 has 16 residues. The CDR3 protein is CASSPDGQGYRDTIYF. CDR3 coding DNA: TGTGCCAGCTCACCAGATGGACAGGGATATCGGGACACCATATATTTT.

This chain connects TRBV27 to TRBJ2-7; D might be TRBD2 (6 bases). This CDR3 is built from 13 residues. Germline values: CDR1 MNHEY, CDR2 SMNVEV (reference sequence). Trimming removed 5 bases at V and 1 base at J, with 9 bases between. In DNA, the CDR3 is TGTGCCAGCAGTCCTGGGACTTCCTACGAGCAGTACTTC. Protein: CASSPGTSYEQYF.

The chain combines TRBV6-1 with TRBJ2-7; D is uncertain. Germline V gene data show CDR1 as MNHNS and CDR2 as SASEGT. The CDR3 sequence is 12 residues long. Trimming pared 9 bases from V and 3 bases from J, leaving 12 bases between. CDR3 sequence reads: CASRYTDYEQYF. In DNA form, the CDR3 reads TGTGCCAGTAGATACACAGACTACGAGCAGTACTTC.

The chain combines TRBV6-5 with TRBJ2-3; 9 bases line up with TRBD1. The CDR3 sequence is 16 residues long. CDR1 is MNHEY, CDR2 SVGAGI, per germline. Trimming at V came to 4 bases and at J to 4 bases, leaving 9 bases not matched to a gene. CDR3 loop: CASSSSPGQGADTQYF. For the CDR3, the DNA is TGTGCCAGCAGTTCAAGTCCGGGACAGGGAGCAGATACGCAGTATTTT.

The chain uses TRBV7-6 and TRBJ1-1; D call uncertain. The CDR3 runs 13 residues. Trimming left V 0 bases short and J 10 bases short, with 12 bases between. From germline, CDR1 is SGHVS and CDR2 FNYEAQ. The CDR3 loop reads CASSLASGKGAFF. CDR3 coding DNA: TGTGCCAGCAGCTTAGCGTCGGGGAAGGGAGCTTTCTTT. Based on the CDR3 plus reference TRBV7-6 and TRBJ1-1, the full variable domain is GAGVSQSPRYKVTKRGQDVALRCDPISGHVSLYWYRQALGQGPEFLTYFNYEAQQDKSGLPNDRFSAERPEGSISTLTIQRTEQRDSAMYRCASSLASGKGAFFGQGTRLTVV.

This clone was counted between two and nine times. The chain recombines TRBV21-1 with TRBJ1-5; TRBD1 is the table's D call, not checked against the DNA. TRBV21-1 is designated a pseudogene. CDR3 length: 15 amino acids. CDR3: CASSRDSYRNQPQHF. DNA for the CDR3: TGTGCCAGCAGCAGAGACAGTTATCGCAATCAGCCCCAGCATTTT.

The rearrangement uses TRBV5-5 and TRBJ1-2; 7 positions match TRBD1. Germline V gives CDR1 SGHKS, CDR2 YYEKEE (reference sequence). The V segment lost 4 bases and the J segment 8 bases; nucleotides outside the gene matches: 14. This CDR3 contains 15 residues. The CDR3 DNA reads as TGTGCCAGCAGCGGTGTTACCGGGACAGCGTTCGGCTACACCTTC. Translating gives CASSGVTGTAFGYTF.

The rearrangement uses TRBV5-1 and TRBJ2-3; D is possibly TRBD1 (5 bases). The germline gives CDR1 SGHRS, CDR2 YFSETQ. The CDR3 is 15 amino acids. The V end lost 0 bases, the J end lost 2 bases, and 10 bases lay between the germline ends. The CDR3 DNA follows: TGCGCCAGCAGCTTGGAGTACAGGACCACAGATACGCAGTATTTT. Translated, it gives CASSLEYRTTDTQYF.

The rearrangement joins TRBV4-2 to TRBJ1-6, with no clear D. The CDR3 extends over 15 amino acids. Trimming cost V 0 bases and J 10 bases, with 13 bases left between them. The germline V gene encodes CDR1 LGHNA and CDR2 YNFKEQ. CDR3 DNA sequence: TGTGCCAGCAGCCAAGATATGGGAGATGAGTCACCCCTCCACTTT. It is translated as CASSQDMGDESPLHF.

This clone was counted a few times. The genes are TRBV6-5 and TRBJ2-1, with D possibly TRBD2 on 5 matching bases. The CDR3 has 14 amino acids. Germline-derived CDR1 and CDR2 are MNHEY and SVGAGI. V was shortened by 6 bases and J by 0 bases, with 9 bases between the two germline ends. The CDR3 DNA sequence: TGTGCCAGCAGGGAACGGGGCTCCTACAATGAGCAGTTCTTC. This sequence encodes CASRERGSYNEQFF.

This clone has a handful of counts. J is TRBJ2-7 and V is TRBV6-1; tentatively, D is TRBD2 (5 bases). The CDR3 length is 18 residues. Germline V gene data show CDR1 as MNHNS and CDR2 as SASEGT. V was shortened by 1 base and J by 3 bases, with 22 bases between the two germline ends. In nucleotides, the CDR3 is TGTGCCAGCAGTGAAGAACTCCTCCGAGTCGTCGGAGGCTACGAGCAGTACTTC. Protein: CASSEELLRVVGGYEQYF.

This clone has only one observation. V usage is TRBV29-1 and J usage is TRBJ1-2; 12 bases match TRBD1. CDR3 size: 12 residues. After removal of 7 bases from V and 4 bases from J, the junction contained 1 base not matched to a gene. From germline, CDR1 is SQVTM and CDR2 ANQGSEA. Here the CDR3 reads CSGDRGPYGYTF. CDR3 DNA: TGCAGCGGGGACAGGGGGCCCTATGGCTACACCTTC.

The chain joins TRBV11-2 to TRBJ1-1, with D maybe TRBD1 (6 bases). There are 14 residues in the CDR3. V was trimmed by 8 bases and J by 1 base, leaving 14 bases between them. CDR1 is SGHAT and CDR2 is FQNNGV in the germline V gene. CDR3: CASWATGRNTEAFF. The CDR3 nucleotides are TGTGCCAGCTGGGCGACAGGTCGGAACACTGAAGCTTTCTTT.

The CDR3 is CASSRTGANTEAFF. The CDR3 coding sequence is TGTGCCAGCAGCCGGACAGGGGCGAACACTGAAGCTTTCTTT. The chain joins TRBV11-3 to TRBJ1-1; TRBD1 matches at 9 bases. Trimming cost V 5 bases and J 1 base; bases outside gene matches: 2. Germline loops: CDR1 SGHNT, CDR2 YENEEA. The CDR3 runs to 14 residues.

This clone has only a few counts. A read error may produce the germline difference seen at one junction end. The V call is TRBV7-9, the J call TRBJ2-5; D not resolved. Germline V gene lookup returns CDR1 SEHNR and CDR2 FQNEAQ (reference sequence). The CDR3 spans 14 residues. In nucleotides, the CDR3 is TGTTCCAGCAGCTTAACGGGTCTCCAAGAGACCCAGTACTTC. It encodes CSSSLTGLQETQYF.

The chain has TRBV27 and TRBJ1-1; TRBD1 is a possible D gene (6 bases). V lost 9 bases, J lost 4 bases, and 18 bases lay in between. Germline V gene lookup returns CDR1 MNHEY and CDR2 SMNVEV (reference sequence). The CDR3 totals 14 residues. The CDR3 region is CASRKNTGSTEAFF. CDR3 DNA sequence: TGTGCCAGTAGAAAGAACACAGGGTCCACTGAAGCTTTCTTT.

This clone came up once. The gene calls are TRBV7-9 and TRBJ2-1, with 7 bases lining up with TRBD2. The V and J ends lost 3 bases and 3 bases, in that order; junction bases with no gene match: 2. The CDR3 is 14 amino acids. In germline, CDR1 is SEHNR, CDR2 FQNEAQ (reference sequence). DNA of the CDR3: TGTGCCAGCAGCTTTCCTAGCGGCTACAATGAGCAGTTCTTC. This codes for CASSFPSGYNEQFF.

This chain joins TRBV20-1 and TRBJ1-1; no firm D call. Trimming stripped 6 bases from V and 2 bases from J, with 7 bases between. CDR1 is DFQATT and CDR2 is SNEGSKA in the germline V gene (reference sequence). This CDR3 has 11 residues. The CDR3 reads CSAAVNTEAFF. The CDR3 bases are TGCAGTGCGGCAGTTAACACTGAAGCTTTCTTT.

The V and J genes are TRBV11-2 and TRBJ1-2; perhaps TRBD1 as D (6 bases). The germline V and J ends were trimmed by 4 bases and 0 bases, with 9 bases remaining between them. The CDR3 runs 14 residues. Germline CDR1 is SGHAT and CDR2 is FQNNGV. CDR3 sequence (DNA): TGTGCCAGCAGCTCCTGGACAGCTAACTATGGCTACACCTTC. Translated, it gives CASSSWTANYGYTF.

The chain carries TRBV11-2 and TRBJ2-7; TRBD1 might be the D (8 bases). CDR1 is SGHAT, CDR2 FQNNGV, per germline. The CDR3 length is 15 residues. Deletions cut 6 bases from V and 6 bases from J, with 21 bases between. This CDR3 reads CASRLADRVLGEQYF. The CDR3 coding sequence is TGTGCCAGCAGGCTAGCGGACAGGGTCCTAGGCGAGCAGTACTTC.

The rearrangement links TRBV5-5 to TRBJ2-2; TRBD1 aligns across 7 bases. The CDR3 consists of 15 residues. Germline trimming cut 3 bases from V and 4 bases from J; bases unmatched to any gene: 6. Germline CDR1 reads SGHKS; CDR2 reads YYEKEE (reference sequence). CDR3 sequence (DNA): TGTGCCAGCAGCTCCTCAGGGGGAAGCACCGGGGAGCTGTTTTTT. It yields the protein CASSSSGGSTGELFF.

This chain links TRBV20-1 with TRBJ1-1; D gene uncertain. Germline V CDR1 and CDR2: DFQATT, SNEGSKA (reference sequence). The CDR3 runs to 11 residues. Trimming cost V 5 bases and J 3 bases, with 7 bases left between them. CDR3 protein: CSADRDTEAFF. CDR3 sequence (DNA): TGCAGTGCTGATCGGGACACTGAAGCTTTCTTT.

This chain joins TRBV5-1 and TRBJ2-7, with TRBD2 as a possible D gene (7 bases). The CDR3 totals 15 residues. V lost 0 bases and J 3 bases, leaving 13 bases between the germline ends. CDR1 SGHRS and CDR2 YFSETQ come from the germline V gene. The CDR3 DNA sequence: TGCGCCAGCAGCTTGGAGGGGGGGCCTGGCTACGAGCAGTACGTC. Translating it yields CASSLEGGPGYEQYV.

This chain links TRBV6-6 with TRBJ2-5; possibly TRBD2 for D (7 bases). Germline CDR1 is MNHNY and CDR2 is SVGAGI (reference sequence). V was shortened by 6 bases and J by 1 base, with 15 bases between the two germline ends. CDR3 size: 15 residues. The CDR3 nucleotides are TGTGCCAGCAGGCTCCTGGCGGGGGCCCAAGAGACCCAGTACTTC. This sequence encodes CASRLLAGAQETQYF.

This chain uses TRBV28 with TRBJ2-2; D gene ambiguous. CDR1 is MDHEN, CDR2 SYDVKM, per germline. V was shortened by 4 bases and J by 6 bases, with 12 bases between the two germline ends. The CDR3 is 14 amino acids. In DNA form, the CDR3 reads TGTGCCAGCAGTTCCCCCACCTACCCCGGGGAGCTGTTTTTT. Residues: CASSSPTYPGELFF. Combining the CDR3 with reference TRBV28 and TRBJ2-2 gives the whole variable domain DVKVTQSSRYLVKRTGEKVFLECVQDMDHENMFWYRQDPGLGLRLIYFSYDVKMKEKGDIPEGYSVSREKKERFSLILESASTNQTSMYLCASSSPTYPGELFFGEGSRLTVL.

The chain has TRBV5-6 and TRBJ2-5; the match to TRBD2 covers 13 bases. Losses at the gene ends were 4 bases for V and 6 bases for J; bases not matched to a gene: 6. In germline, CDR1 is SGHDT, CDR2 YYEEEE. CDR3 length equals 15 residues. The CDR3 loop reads CASSPRTSGSKTQYF. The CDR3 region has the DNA TGTGCCAGCAGCCCCCGGACTAGCGGGAGTAAGACCCAGTACTTC. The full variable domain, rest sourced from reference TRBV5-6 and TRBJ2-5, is DAGVTQSPTHLIKTRGQQVTLRCSPKSGHDTVSWYQQALGQGPQFIFQYYEEEERQRGNFPDRFSGHQFPNYSSELNVNALLLGDSALYLCASSPRTSGSKTQYFGPGTRLLVL.

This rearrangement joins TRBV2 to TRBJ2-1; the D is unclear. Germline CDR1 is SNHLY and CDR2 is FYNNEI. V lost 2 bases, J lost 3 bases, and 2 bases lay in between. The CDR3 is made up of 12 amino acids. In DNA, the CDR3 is TGTGCCAGCAGTGAACTCTACAATGAGCAGTTCTTC. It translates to CASSELYNEQFF.

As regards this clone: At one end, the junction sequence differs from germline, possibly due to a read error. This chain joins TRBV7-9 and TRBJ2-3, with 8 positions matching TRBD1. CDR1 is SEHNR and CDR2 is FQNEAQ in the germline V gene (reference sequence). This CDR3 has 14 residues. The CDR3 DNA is TGTTCCAGCAGCTTCGGACAGGGTTCAGATACGCAGTATTTT. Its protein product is CSSSFGQGSDTQYF.

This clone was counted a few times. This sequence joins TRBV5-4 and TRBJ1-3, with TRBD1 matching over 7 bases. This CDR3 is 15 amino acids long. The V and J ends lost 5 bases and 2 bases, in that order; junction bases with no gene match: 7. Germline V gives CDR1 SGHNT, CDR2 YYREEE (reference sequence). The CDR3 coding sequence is TGTGCCAGCAGGCAAGGGACAGCTACTGGAAACACCATATATTTT. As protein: CASRQGTATGNTIYF.

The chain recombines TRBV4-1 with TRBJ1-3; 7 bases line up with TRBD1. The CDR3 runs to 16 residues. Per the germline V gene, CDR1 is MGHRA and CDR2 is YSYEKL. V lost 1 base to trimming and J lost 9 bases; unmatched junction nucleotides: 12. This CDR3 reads CASSQGRTGAESTIYF. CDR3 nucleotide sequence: TGCGCCAGCAGCCAAGGCCGGACAGGTGCGGAGAGCACCATATATTTT.